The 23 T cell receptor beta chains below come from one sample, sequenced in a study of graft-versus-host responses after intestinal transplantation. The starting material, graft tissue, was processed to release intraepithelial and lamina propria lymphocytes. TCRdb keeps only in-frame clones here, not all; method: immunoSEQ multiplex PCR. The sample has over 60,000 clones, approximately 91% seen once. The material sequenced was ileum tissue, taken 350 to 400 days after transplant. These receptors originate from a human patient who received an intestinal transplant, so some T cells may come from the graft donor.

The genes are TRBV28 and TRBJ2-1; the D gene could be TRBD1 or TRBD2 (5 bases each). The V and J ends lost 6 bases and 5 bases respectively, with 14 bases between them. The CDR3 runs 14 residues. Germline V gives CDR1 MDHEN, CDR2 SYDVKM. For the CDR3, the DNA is TGTGCCAGCAGCTCTAGGGGACCCCACAATGAGCAGTTCTTC. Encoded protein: CASSSRGPHNEQFF.

Here the CDR3 DNA reads TGTGCCATTGGGACGGCGAACACCGGGGAGCTGTTTTTT. Translating it yields CAIGTANTGELFF. The chain recombines TRBV10-3 with TRBJ2-2; D may match TRBD1 or TRBD2 (5 bases each). The CDR3 sequence is 13 residues long. The ends were cut back, 9 bases at V and 0 bases at J, with 8 bases in the middle. Germline V lookup: CDR1 ENHRY, CDR2 SYGVKD.

The CDR3 DNA reads as TGCGCCAGCAGCTTTTTACAGGTGAACACTGAAGCTTTCTTT. Amino acids: CASSFLQVNTEAFF. The rearrangement joins TRBV5-1 to TRBJ1-1; D possibly corresponds to TRBD1 (5 bases). Between the trimmed V and J ends, which lost 2 bases and 0 bases, there was a span of 8 bases. The CDR3 contains 14 residues. CDR1 SGHRS and CDR2 YFSETQ come from the germline V gene.

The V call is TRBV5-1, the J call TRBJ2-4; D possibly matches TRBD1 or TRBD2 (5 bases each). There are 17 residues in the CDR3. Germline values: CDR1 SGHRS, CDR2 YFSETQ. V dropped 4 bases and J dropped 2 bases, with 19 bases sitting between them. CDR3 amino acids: CASSRLSWGNTKNIQYF. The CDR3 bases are TGCGCCAGCAGCCGACTATCCTGGGGGAATACCAAAAACATTCAGTACTTC.

Here the CDR3 reads CASSPRLAGAYEQYF. The DNA for the CDR3 is TGTGCCAGCAGCCCCCGACTAGCGGGAGCCTACGAGCAGTACTTC. This chain joins TRBV7-9 and TRBJ2-7; the match to TRBD2 covers 12 bases. With 5 bases clipped from V and 2 bases from J, the junction kept 4 bases outside the gene matches. Germline lookup yields CDR1 SEHNR and CDR2 FQNEAQ (reference sequence). The CDR3 loop spans 15 amino acids.

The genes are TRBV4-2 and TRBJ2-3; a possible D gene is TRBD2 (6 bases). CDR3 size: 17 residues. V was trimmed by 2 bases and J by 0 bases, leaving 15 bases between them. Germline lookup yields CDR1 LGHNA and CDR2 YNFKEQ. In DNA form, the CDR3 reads TGTGCCAGCAGCCAAATCCCCGACGGGACTAGCACAGATACGCAGTATTTT. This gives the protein CASSQIPDGTSTDTQYF.

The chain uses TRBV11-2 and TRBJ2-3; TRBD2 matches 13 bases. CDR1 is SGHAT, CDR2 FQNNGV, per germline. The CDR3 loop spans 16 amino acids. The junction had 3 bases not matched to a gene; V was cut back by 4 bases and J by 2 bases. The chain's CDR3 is CASSYGLAGDTDTQYF. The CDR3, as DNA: TGTGCCAGCAGCTATGGACTAGCGGGAGACACAGATACGCAGTATTTT.

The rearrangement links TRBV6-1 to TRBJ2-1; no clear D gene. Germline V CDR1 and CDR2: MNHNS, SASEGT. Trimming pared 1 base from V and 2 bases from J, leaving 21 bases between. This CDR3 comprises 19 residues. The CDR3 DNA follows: TGTGCCAGCAGTGAAGTATTTGACGGTGCTTCTCATCCCTACAATGAGCAGTTCTTC. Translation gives CASSEVFDGASHPYNEQFF.

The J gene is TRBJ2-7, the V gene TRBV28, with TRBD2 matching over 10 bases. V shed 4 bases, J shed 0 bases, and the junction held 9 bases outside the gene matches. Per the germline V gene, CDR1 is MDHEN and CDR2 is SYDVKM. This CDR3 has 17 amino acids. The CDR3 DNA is TGTGCCAGCAGTTCTTCAAGCGGGAGGGCCCTCTCCTACGAGCAGTACTTC. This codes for CASSSSSGRALSYEQYF.

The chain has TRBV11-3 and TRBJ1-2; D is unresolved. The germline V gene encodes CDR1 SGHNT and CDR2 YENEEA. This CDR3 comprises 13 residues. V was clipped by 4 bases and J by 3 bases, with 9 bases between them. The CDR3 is CASSSRAYYGYTF. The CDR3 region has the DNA TGTGCCAGCAGCTCAAGGGCCTACTATGGCTACACCTTC. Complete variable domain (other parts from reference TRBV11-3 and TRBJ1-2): EAGVVQSPRYKIIEKKQPVAFWCNPISGHNTLYWYLQNLGQGPELLIRYENEEAVDDSQLPKDRFSAERLKGVDSTLKIQPAELGDSAVYLCASSSRAYYGYTFGSGTRLTVV.

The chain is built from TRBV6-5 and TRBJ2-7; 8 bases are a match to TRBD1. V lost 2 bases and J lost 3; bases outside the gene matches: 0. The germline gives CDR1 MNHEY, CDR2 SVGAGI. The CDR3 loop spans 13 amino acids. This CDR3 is CASSYGTGYEQYF. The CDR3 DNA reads TGTGCCAGCAGTTACGGGACAGGCTACGAGCAGTACTTC.

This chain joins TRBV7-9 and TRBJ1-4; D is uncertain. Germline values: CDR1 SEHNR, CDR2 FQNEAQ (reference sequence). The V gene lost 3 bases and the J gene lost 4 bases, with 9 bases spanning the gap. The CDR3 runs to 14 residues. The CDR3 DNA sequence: TGTGCCAGCAGCTTGCCGACGTATAATGAAAAACTGTTTTTT. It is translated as CASSLPTYNEKLFF.

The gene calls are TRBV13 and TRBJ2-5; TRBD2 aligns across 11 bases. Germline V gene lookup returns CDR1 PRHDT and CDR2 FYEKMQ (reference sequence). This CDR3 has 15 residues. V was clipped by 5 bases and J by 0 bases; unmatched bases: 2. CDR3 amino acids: CASSTSGGNQETQYF. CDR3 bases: TGTGCCAGCAGCACTAGCGGGGGAAACCAAGAGACCCAGTACTTC.

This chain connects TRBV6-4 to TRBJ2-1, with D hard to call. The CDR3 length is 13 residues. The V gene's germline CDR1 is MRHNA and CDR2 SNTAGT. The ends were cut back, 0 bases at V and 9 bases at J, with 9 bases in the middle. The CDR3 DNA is TGTGCCAGCAGTGACTCGTTCTCCGGTGAGCAGTTCTTC. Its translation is CASSDSFSGEQFF.

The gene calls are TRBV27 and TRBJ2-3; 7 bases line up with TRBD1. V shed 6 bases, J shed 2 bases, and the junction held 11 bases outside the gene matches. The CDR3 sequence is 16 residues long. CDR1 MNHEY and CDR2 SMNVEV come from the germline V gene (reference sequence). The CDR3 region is CASSHSTGAYTDTQYF. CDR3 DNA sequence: TGTGCCAGCAGCCACAGTACAGGGGCTTACACAGATACGCAGTATTTT.

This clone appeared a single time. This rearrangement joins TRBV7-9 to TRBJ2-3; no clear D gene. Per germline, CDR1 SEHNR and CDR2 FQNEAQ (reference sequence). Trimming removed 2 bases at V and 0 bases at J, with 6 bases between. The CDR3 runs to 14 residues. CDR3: CASSLTVSTDTQYF. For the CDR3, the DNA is TGTGCCAGCAGCTTAACCGTTAGCACAGATACGCAGTATTTT.

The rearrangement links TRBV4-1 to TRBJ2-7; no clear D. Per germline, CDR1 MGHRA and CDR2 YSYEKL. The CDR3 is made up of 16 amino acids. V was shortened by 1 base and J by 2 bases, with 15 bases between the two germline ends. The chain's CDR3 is CASSQGYESVTYEQYF. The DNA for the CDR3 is TGCGCCAGCAGCCAAGGTTATGAGTCAGTTACCTACGAGCAGTACTTC.

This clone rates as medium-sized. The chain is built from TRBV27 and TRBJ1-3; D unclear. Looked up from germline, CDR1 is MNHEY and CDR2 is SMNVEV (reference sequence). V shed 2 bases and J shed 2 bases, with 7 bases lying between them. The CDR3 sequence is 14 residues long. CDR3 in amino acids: CASSLTGAGNTIYF. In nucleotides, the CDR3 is TGTGCCAGCAGTTTAACCGGGGCTGGAAACACCATATATTTT.

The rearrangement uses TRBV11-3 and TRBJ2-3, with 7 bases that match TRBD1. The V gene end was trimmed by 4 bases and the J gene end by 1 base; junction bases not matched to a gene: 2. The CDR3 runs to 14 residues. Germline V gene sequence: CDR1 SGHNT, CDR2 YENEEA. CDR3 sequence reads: CASSSTGGTDTQYF. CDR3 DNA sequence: TGTGCCAGCAGCTCCACAGGGGGCACAGATACGCAGTATTTT.

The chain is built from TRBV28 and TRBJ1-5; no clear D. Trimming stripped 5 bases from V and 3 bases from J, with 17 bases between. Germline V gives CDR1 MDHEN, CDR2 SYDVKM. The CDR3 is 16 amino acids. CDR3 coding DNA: TGTGCCAGCAGTCCCCGGGAGGGCTTAAACAATCAGCCCCAGCATTTT. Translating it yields CASSPREGLNNQPQHF.

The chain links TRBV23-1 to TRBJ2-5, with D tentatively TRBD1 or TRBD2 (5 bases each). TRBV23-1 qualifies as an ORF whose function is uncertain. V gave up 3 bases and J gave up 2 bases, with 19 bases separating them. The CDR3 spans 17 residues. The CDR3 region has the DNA TGCGCCAGCAGTCACCCAATCAGAGGGACGGTTCAAGAGACCCAGTACTTC. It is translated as CASSHPIRGTVQETQYF.

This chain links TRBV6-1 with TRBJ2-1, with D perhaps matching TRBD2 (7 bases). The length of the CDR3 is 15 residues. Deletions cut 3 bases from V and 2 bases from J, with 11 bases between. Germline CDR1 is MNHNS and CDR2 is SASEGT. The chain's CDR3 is CASSDRGGPYNEQFF. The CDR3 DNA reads TGTGCCAGCAGTGATAGGGGGGGCCCCTACAATGAGCAGTTCTTC.

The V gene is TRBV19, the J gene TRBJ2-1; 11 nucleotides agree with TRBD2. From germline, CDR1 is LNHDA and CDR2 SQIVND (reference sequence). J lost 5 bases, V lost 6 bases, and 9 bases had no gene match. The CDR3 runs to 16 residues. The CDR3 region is CASRAIAGGPDNEQFF. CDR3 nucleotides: TGTGCCAGTAGAGCTATAGCGGGGGGGCCGGACAATGAGCAGTTCTTC.